Listed below are T cell receptor beta chains from one sample, sequenced in a study of T cell responses to AZD1222 COVID-19 vaccine. The method was immunoSEQ multiplex PCR; TCRdb's version includes in-frame clones alone and lacks a portion of them. The data contain 180,000 or so clones, about 90% of them singletons. The material was peripheral blood, obtained 28 days after the second dose of the MenACWY control vaccine. The receptor set was obtained from an adult who received the MenACWY meningococcal vaccine as a control. Each CDR3 is given with its conserved first and last residue. The order of the fields is CDR3 protein, CDR3 DNA, J gene, D gene, clone size, V gene. A D gene is named only where the DNA matches it firmly. Clone size is not always given. Where it is, it says once, few, many or a class for expanded clones.

CASSLGQTNEQFF | TGCGCCAGCAGCTTAGGACAGACCAATGAGCAGTTCTTC | TRBJ2-1 | NA | NA | TRBV5-1
CASGGWSSGNTIYF | TGTGCCAGCGGCGGATGGTCCTCTGGAAACACCATATATTTT | TRBJ1-3 | NA | NA | TRBV27
CASSPGLAEAYEQYF | TGTGCCAGCAGCCCCGGACTAGCGGAGGCCTACGAGCAGTACTTC | TRBJ2-7 | TRBD2 | NA | TRBV7-2
CASSKTGSEQYF | TGCGCCAGCAGCAAGACGGGATCCGAGCAGTACTTC | TRBJ2-7 | NA | NA | TRBV5-1
CASSLRDLTYEQYF | TGTGCCAGTAGTCTTAGGGACCTAACCTACGAGCAGTACTTC | TRBJ2-7 | NA | NA | TRBV19
CASSLDGTSSYNEQFF | TGTGCCAGCAGCCTAGATGGGACTAGCAGTTACAATGAGCAGTTCTTC | TRBJ2-1 | TRBD2 | NA | TRBV9
CASSQAGTEAFF | TGTGCCAGCAGCCAAGCAGGGACTGAAGCTTTCTTT | TRBJ1-1 | NA | NA | TRBV3-1/TRBV3-2
CATSDSGTGGHNEQFF | TGTGCCACCAGTGATTCCGGGACAGGGGGTCACAATGAGCAGTTCTTC | TRBJ2-1 | TRBD1 | NA | TRBV24-1
CASSSGTGLTSTDTQYF | TGTGCCAGCAGCTCAGGTACAGGTCTTACTAGCACAGATACGCAGTATTTT | TRBJ2-3 | NA | NA | TRBV11-3
CASSPLGVRETQYF | TGTGCCAGCAGCCCCCTAGGGGTCAGAGAGACCCAGTACTTC | TRBJ2-5 | NA | NA | TRBV7-6
CASRKRGRGETQYF | TGTGCCAGCAGAAAAAGGGGGAGGGGAGAGACCCAGTACTTC | TRBJ2-5 | NA | NA | TRBV27
CAWSGGSGRGKEQYF | TGTGCCTGGAGTGGTGGTAGCGGGAGAGGTAAAGAGCAGTACTTC | TRBJ2-7 | TRBD2 | NA | TRBV30
CATSLGVTGSDEQYF | TGTGCCACCAGCTTAGGTGTTACAGGATCAGACGAGCAGTACTTC | TRBJ2-7 | NA | NA | TRBV15
CASSISSGRPGYTF | TGTGCCAGTAGTATAAGTTCAGGGCGCCCTGGCTACACCTTC | TRBJ1-2 | NA | NA | TRBV19
CSVAETGTGSSYEQYF | TGCAGCGTTGCGGAGACCGGGACAGGGAGCTCCTACGAGCAGTACTTC | TRBJ2-7 | TRBD1 | NA | TRBV29-1
CASSLDRELYEQYF | TGCGCCAGCAGCTTGGACAGGGAACTCTACGAGCAGTACTTC | TRBJ2-7 | NA | NA | TRBV5-1
CASSAPGDTEAFF | TGTGCCAGCAGTGCCCCGGGAGACACTGAAGCTTTCTTT | TRBJ1-1 | NA | NA | TRBV25-1
CASSENRPNTGELFF | TGTGCCAGCAGTGAAAACAGACCGAACACCGGGGAGCTGTTTTTT | TRBJ2-2 | NA | NA | TRBV2
CASRWGTGGQETQYF | TGCGCCAGCAGATGGGGGACAGGGGGTCAAGAGACCCAGTACTTC | TRBJ2-5 | TRBD1 | NA | TRBV10-2
CASSYSGRYTF | TGTGCCAGCAGTTACTCGGGACGGTACACCTTC | TRBJ1-2 | NA | NA | TRBV6-5
CATSDSGLAGNTGELFF | TGTGCCACCAGTGATTCGGGACTAGCGGGGAACACCGGGGAGCTGTTTTTT | TRBJ2-2 | TRBD2 | NA | TRBV24-1
CASSPGLGSGNTIYF | TGTGCCAGCAGCCCAGGCCTAGGGTCTGGAAACACCATATATTTT | TRBJ1-3 | NA | NA | TRBV7-2
CASSLGQNTGELFF | TGTGCCAGCAGCTTAGGGCAGAACACCGGGGAGCTGTTTTTT | TRBJ2-2 | NA | NA | TRBV7-9
CASSRDTSGRAHEQFF | TGTGCCAGTAGTAGGGATACTAGCGGGAGGGCCCATGAGCAGTTCTTC | TRBJ2-1 | TRBD2 | NA | TRBV19
CASSLTGAGRGANVLTF | TGTGCCAGCTCCCTAACAGGGGCGGGCCGTGGGGCCAACGTCCTGACTTTC | TRBJ2-6 | TRBD1 | NA | TRBV18
CASSPRTRGDDEQFF | TGTGCCAGCTCACCACGAACCAGGGGAGATGATGAGCAGTTCTTC | TRBJ2-1 | NA | once | TRBV18
CASSTNVAGTYNEQFF | TGTGCCAGCAGCACTAATGTAGCGGGAACCTACAATGAGCAGTTCTTC | TRBJ2-1 | TRBD2 | NA | TRBV9
CASTGTVNSPLHF | TGTGCCTCAACCGGGACGGTTAATTCACCCCTCCACTTT | TRBJ1-6 | NA | NA | TRBV30
CASSSAGGGYEQFF | TGTGCCAGCAGTTCGGCAGGGGGCGGGTATGAGCAGTTCTTC | TRBJ2-1 | TRBD1 | NA | TRBV6-5
CASSLGAGQGTGELFF | TGCGCCAGCAGCTTGGGGGCCGGACAGGGCACCGGGGAGCTGTTTTTT | TRBJ2-2 | TRBD1 | NA | TRBV5-1
CASSQELAGAGYYEQYF | TGCGCCAGCAGCCAAGAACTAGCGGGAGCGGGCTACTACGAGCAGTACTTC | TRBJ2-7 | TRBD2 | NA | TRBV4-3
CASSLGEGTYNEQFF | TGTGCCAGCAGCTTAGGGGAGGGCACCTACAATGAGCAGTTCTTC | TRBJ2-1 | TRBD2 | NA | TRBV7-2
CASSPRVRETQYF | TGTGCCAGCAGTCCGCGGGTCAGAGAGACCCAGTACTTC | TRBJ2-5 | NA | NA | TRBV5-6
CASSFFSGRARLSYEQYF | TGTGCCAGCAGCTTTTTTAGCGGGAGGGCCAGATTGTCCTACGAGCAGTACTTC | TRBJ2-7 | TRBD2 | NA | TRBV5-4
CASSHTGGFTYEQYF | TGTGCCAGCAGTCATACAGGGGGCTTCACCTACGAGCAGTACTTC | TRBJ2-7 | TRBD1 | NA | TRBV7-8
CASSQGQGNTEAFF | TGTGCCAGCAGCCAAGGACAGGGGAACACTGAAGCTTTCTTT | TRBJ1-1 | TRBD1 | once | TRBV3-1/TRBV3-2
CASQMGTEAFF | TGTGCCAGCCAGATGGGAACTGAAGCTTTCTTT | TRBJ1-1 | NA | NA | TRBV25-1
CASSEHTLTYTF | TGTGCCAGCAGTGAACATACCTTAACCTACACCTTC | TRBJ1-2 | NA | NA | TRBV6-1
CSVEQGPSGELFF | TGCAGCGTTGAACAGGGGCCTAGCGGGGAGCTGTTTTTT | TRBJ2-2 | NA | NA | TRBV29-1
CASSVVSRGDTEQFF | TGTGCCAGCAGCGTAGTGAGTCGTGGGGACACTGAGCAGTTCTTC | TRBJ2-1 | NA | NA | TRBV9
CASSTRQEHTGELFF | TGTGCCAGCTCGACTCGACAGGAGCACACCGGGGAGCTGTTTTTT | TRBJ2-2 | NA | NA | TRBV18
CAWSGGRHQPQHF | TGTGCCTGGAGCGGGGGGCGGCATCAGCCCCAGCATTTT | TRBJ1-5 | NA | NA | TRBV30
CASSEGQGGTEAFF | TGTGCCAGCAGCGAGGGACAGGGGGGCACTGAAGCTTTCTTT | TRBJ1-1 | TRBD1 | NA | TRBV5-6
CASRAPAGGYTF | TGTGCCAGCAGGGCACCGGCGGGTGGCTACACCTTC | TRBJ1-2 | NA | NA | TRBV28
CASRTPGNTIYF | TGTGCCAGCAGGACGCCTGGAAACACCATATATTTT | TRBJ1-3 | NA | NA | TRBV28
CASSVDPHSGGTQYF | TGTGCCAGCAGCGTAGACCCTCATTCTGGAGGTACGCAGTATTTT | TRBJ2-3 | NA | NA | TRBV9
CASSPTGTDTEAFF | TGCGCCAGCAGCCCGACAGGGACAGACACTGAAGCTTTCTTT | TRBJ1-1 | TRBD1 | NA | TRBV5-1
CASSLVGYNEQFF | TGTGCCAGCAGCTTGGTAGGGTACAATGAGCAGTTCTTC | TRBJ2-1 | NA | once | TRBV7-9
CASSARTATNEKLFF | TGTGCCAGCAGTGCCCGGACCGCAACTAATGAAAAACTGTTTTTT | TRBJ1-4 | NA | NA | TRBV28
CASSYTTGGNEQFF | TGTGCCAGCAGTTACACCACAGGGGGCAATGAGCAGTTCTTC | TRBJ2-1 | TRBD1 | NA | TRBV6-2/TRBV6-3
CASSAFSGSGYGEQFF | TGTGCCAGCAGCGCCTTTAGCGGTTCCGGATACGGTGAGCAGTTCTTC | TRBJ2-1 | NA | NA | TRBV3-1/TRBV3-2
CASSRFMGQDYEQYF | TGTGCCAGCAGCCGATTTATGGGACAGGACTACGAGCAGTACTTC | TRBJ2-7 | TRBD1 | once | TRBV3-1/TRBV3-2